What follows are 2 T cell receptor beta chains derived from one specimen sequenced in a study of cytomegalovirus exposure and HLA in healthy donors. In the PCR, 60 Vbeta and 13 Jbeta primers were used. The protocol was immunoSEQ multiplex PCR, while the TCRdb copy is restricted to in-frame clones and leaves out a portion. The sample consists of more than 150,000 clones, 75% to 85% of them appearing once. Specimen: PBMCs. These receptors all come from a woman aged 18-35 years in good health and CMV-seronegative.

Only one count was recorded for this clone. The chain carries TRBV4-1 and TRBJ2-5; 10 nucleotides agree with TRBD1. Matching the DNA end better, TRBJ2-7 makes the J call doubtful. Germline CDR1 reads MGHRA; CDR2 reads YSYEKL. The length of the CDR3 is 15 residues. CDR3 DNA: TGCGCCAGCAGCCAGGACAGGGGGGGATCCTACGAGCAGTACTTC. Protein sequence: CASSQDRGGSYEQYF.

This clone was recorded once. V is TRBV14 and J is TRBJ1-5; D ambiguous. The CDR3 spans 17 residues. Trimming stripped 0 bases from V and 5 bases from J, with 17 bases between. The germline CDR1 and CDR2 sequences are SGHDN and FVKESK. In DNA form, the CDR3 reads TGTGCCAGCAGCCAAGATCGGGGTAAGGAGGAGGATCAGCCCCAGCATTTT. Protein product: CASSQDRGKEEDQPQHF.